A selection of T cell receptor beta chains follows, all from one sample in a study of glioma-infiltrating T cells. Each CDR3 protein is one row after TCRdb ran MiXCR on the multiplex PCR reads. The data show about 130,000 distinct CDR3 sequences, with under 25% seen just once and under 35% held by the top ten. The source material was glioma tissue, nonneoplastic brain tissue, or PBMCs (not recorded which). The source is a human donor with low-grade glioma or glioblastoma, undergoing nonglioma brain surgery, or in good health (not recorded which). Each CDR3 is given without its conserved first and last residue.

j_call: TRBJ1-6; v_call: TRBV10-2; cdr3_aa: ASRETGNSPLH
j_call: TRBJ1-5; v_call: TRBV4-2; cdr3_aa: ASSQGTGGRQPQH
j_call: TRBJ1-1; v_call: TRBV6-1; cdr3_aa: ASSGTSNTEAF
j_call: TRBJ2-3; v_call: TRBV11-3; cdr3_aa: ASSPLASTDTQY
j_call: TRBJ2-2; v_call: TRBV19; cdr3_aa: ASTASTGELF
j_call: TRBJ2-2; v_call: TRBV6-1; cdr3_aa: ASRRQGAGGTGELF
j_call: TRBJ2-1; v_call: TRBV15; cdr3_aa: ATRTGLLSYNEQF
j_call: TRBJ1-3; v_call: TRBV7-6; cdr3_aa: ASSPTIPDRGPGNTIY
j_call: TRBJ1-5; v_call: TRBV20-1; cdr3_aa: SATGGSNQPQH
j_call: TRBJ1-5; v_call: TRBV19; cdr3_aa: ATTPSEGNQPQH
j_call: TRBJ1-3; v_call: TRBV25-1; cdr3_aa: ASSEVAGNTIY
j_call: TRBJ1-4; v_call: TRBV19; cdr3_aa: ASRKTGINEKLF
j_call: TRBJ1-1; v_call: TRBV3-1; cdr3_aa: ASRPEGANTEAF
j_call: TRBJ2-3; v_call: TRBV20-1; cdr3_aa: SARSAGGHTDTQY
j_call: TRBJ1-6; v_call: TRBV6-1; cdr3_aa: ATHLGPDFSYSSPLH
j_call: TRBJ1-6; v_call: TRBV6-1; cdr3_aa: ASSLMGLNNSPLH
j_call: TRBJ2-5; v_call: TRBV2; cdr3_aa: ASQSEEGQTQY
j_call: TRBJ1-2; v_call: TRBV20-1; cdr3_aa: SAGGPVGNYT
j_call: TRBJ2-1; v_call: TRBV19; cdr3_aa: ASSIGYNEQF
j_call: TRBJ2-1; v_call: TRBV6-1; cdr3_aa: ASTRGLNEQF
j_call: TRBJ2-1; v_call: TRBV20-1; cdr3_aa: SATSYIAGNEQF
j_call: TRBJ1-1; v_call: TRBV6-1; cdr3_aa: ASVNSRGMNTEAF
j_call: TRBJ2-2; v_call: TRBV28; cdr3_aa: ASSLGQGIRELF